This entry concerns a single TCR beta chain. Germline loops: CDR1 SQVTM, CDR2 ANQGSEA. The length of the CDR3 is 14 residues. It was by 5' RACE with UMI labels that the TRB cDNA libraries were prepared. TCRdb reprocessed the 5' RACE reads and keeps a single row for each CDR3 protein, giving no DNA. Reported are tens of thousands of distinct CDR3 sequences; the ten largest clones contain roughly 1.5%. These data belong to a study of CXCR3-negative and CXCR3-positive naive CD8 T cells. This sequence originates from a human donor in good health. Some clones in this sample may be carry-over from other donors' samples. Sequencing was done on a sample of naive CXCR3- CD8+ T cells from blood. The subset was: CD45RO-CCR7+CD27+CD95- naive CD8+ T cells lacking CXCR3 (TNR3-). The rearrangement joins TRBV29-1 to TRBJ2-2; the D call from TCRdb, TRBD1, cannot be confirmed without DNA. The CDR3 region is CSVVGQGDTGELFF.